The source of this T cell receptor beta chain is a study of control samples from healthy donors and cancer patients. Some clones are missing from TCRdb's copy, which holds only in-frame ones; the method was immunoSEQ multiplex PCR. The sample holds some 87,000 clones, about nine tenths seen once. Material for sequencing was blood. The TCR originated in a man aged 25 to 45 in good health.

The CDR3 sequence is CASSYSSGASIYF. CDR3 DNA sequence: TGTGCCAGCAGTTACTCGAGTGGGGCTTCCATATATTTT. The V call is TRBV6-6, the J call TRBJ1-3; a weak D match, TRBD1 (5 bases). Trimming pared 0 bases from V and 11 bases from J, leaving 11 bases between. The CDR3 extends over 13 amino acids. Germline loops: CDR1 MNHNY, CDR2 SVGAGI (reference sequence).